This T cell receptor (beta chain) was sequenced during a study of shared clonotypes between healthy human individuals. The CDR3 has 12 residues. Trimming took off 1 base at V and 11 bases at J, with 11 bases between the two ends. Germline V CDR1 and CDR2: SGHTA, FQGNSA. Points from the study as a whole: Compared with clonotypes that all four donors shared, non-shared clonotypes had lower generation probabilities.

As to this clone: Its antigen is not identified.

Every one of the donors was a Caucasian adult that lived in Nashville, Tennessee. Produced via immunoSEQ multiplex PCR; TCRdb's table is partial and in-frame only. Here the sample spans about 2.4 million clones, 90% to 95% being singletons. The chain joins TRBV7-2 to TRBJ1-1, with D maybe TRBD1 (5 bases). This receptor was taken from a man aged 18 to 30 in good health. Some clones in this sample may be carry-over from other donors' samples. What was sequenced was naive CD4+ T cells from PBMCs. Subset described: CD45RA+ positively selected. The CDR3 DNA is TGTGCCAGCAGCTTAGTTCCCTGGGGCGCTTTCTTT. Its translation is CASSLVPWGAFF.